Listed here is a single T cell receptor beta chain. The antigen is unknown. The data derive from a study of graft-versus-host responses after intestinal transplantation. Looking at the study overall: Recipients got multivisceral, liver-intestinal, or isolated intestinal transplants. Anti-thymocyte globulin was used for induction in all recipients, who then took tacrolimus and steroids for about three years.

The CDR3 contains 15 residues. Germline CDR1 and CDR2: SGHTA and FQGTGA. Trimming cost V 0 bases and J 5 bases; bases outside gene matches: 3. The study's findings and limits: Researchers found GvH clones in recipient marrow, and some showed up first in ileum or blood.

Repertoires were generated with immunoSEQ multiplex PCR, while TCRdb's copy carries only in-frame clones and drops some. Of 90,000 to 150,000 clones in the sample, 85% to 95% are singletons; the top ten hold around 0.12%. The origin of this receptor is a human donor who received an intestinal transplant. This chain connects TRBV7-3 to TRBJ2-5; 10 bases line up with TRBD2. Sequencing was performed on unstimulated CD4+ T cells sorted from spleen or lymph node cells, taken before intestinal transplant. The CDR3 loop reads CASSLTSGRWETQYF. Here the CDR3 DNA reads TGTGCCAGCAGCTTAACTAGCGGGAGGTGGGAGACCCAGTACTTC.